This is a list of T cell receptor beta chains from one sample in a study of blood T cell repertoires in COVID-19. Assay: immunoSEQ multiplex PCR; the TCRdb copy retains only in-frame clones and omits some. The table lists tens of thousands of clones, approximately 86% of them singletons. What was sequenced was peripheral blood. The receptors derive from a man between 60 and 75 years old with active or convalescent COVID-19. Both conserved end residues are part of each CDR3. The D gene is left open where the match is weak. Rows give clone size only sometimes, using once, few, many, or a class for an expanded clone.

J	D	size	V	DNA	CDR3
TRBJ1-5	NA	NA	TRBV12-3/TRBV12-4	TGTGCCAGCAGGTTAACCGGGGATCAGCCCCAGCATTTT	CASRLTGDQPQHF
TRBJ2-7	NA	NA	TRBV5-6	TGTGCCAGCAGCTTCCCGAGCTCCTACGAGCAGTACTTC	CASSFPSSYEQYF
TRBJ2-7	NA	NA	TRBV11-3	TGTGCCAGCAGCTTAGCGGGAACCTCCTACGAGCAGTACTTC	CASSLAGTSYEQYF
TRBJ2-3	NA	NA	TRBV7-3	TGTGCCAGCAGCCTACTAGGGGATACGCAGTATTTT	CASSLLGDTQYF
TRBJ1-5	TRBD1	many	TRBV4-1	TGCGCCAGCAGCCAAGGCAGGGGACAGGGGTATCAGCCCCAGCATTTT	CASSQGRGQGYQPQHF
TRBJ1-2	NA	NA	TRBV28	TGTGCCAGCAGTTTAACCCAGGGAAACTATGGCTACACCTTC	CASSLTQGNYGYTF
TRBJ1-2	TRBD1	NA	TRBV24-1	TGTGCCACCAGTGAAGCTGGACAGGGGGGAGGCTACACCTTC	CATSEAGQGGGYTF
TRBJ2-3	TRBD2	NA	TRBV5-5	TGTGCCAGCAGCTTGTCCGGACTAGCGGGGACAGATACGCAGTATTTT	CASSLSGLAGTDTQYF
TRBJ2-3	NA	NA	TRBV27	TGTGCCAGCAGTTTAAACCATGCCGCCCCTGGAGGGTCGCAGTATTTT	CASSLNHAAPGGSQYF
TRBJ1-1	NA	NA	TRBV6-5	TGTGCCGTACTGACAGCCCCCGGGGGGACTGAAGCTTTCTTT	CAVLTAPGGTEAFF
TRBJ1-1	TRBD1	NA	TRBV3-1/TRBV3-2	TGTGCCAGCAGCCTGGGACAGACGAACACTGAAGCTTTCTTT	CASSLGQTNTEAFF
TRBJ1-4	NA	NA	TRBV6-5	TGTGCCAGTCGTCAGGGGTTCTCTAATGAAAAACTGTTTTTT	CASRQGFSNEKLFF
TRBJ1-1	NA	once	TRBV30	TGTGCCTGGAGTAAGGGAGTGAACACTGAAGCTTTCTTT	CAWSKGVNTEAFF
TRBJ1-3	TRBD1	NA	TRBV15	TGTGCCACCAGCAGGCTGACAGGGAAGAGAAACACCATATATTTT	CATSRLTGKRNTIYF
TRBJ1-2	NA	NA	TRBV19	TGTGCCAGTAGTATGTTGGCCAGCAGGCATGGCTACACCTTC	CASSMLASRHGYTF
TRBJ2-7	NA	NA	TRBV21-1	TGTGCCAGCAGCAAAAGATGGGGGACAGCCTCCTACGAGCAGTACTTC	CASSKRWGTASYEQYF
TRBJ2-1	TRBD2	NA	TRBV4-2	TGTGCCAGCAGCCAAGAGGTAGCGGGGGGGCTGGCCTACAATGAGCAGTTCTTC	CASSQEVAGGLAYNEQFF
TRBJ1-1	NA	NA	TRBV2	TGTGCCAGCAGCTTCGACACGAACACTGAAGCTTTCTTT	CASSFDTNTEAFF
TRBJ2-3	TRBD2	NA	TRBV11-2	TGTGCCAGCAGCTCGATTCGCGGGGGGGCCACAGATACGCAGTATTTT	CASSSIRGGATDTQYF
TRBJ2-2	NA	NA	TRBV5-4	TGTGCCAGCAGCTTGGGGTCCTACGTCACCGGGGAGCTGTTTTTT	CASSLGSYVTGELFF
TRBJ2-2	NA	NA	TRBV5-6	TGTGCCAGCAGCTTGGATGTGGCGGGGGCCGTCACCGGGGAGCTGTTTTTT	CASSLDVAGAVTGELFF
TRBJ1-5	NA	NA	TRBV6-6	TGTGCCAGCAGTTACCGGGGTTGGGACAATCAGCCCCAGCATTTT	CASSYRGWDNQPQHF
TRBJ1-2	TRBD1	NA	TRBV5-1	TGCGCCAGCAGCGGTGGGACAGGGGTCTATGGCTACACCTTC	CASSGGTGVYGYTF
TRBJ2-7	NA	NA	TRBV5-5	TGTGCCAGCAGCTTGGCCACTACCAATGCCTACGAGCAGTACTTC	CASSLATTNAYEQYF
TRBJ2-5	TRBD2	once	TRBV14	TGTGCCAGCAGCCCGCGGGGGGGAGAGACCCAGTACTTC	CASSPRGGETQYF
TRBJ1-3	NA	NA	TRBV29-1	TGCAGTGCCGGGACATCCGGAAACACCATATATTTT	CSAGTSGNTIYF
TRBJ1-3	NA	NA	TRBV28	TGTGCCAGCAGCTCCCCAGACCCTGAGGCTGGAAACACCATATATTTT	CASSSPDPEAGNTIYF
TRBJ1-4	NA	NA	TRBV4-3	TGCGCCAGCAGCCCGACAGATTCTAATGAAAAACTGTTTTTT	CASSPTDSNEKLFF
TRBJ2-1	TRBD2	once	TRBV9	TGTGCCAGCAGCTCTCAAGCGGGGGTGGATAATGAGCAGTTCTTC	CASSSQAGVDNEQFF
TRBJ1-4	NA	NA	TRBV9	TGTGCCAGCAGCGTAGTAGACGGACTTAATGAAAAACTGTTTTTT	CASSVVDGLNEKLFF
TRBJ1-4	NA	NA	TRBV27	TGTGCCAGCAGTTTATCAGGCGGCTTGGGTGAAAAACTGTTTTTT	CASSLSGGLGEKLFF
TRBJ1-2	TRBD1	NA	TRBV2	TGTGCCAGCAGTCCCCCCATTATGACAGGGAACTATGGCTACACCTTC	CASSPPIMTGNYGYTF
TRBJ2-5	TRBD1	NA	TRBV5-1	TGCGCCAGCAGCACGGGACAGGGCCATTCGGCCCAGTACTTC	CASSTGQGHSAQYF
TRBJ2-3	TRBD2	NA	TRBV5-1	TGCGCCAGCAGCTGGGGACTAGCGTCAGATACGCAGTATTTT	CASSWGLASDTQYF
TRBJ1-5	NA	NA	TRBV4-3	TGCGCCAGCAGCCAAGATCGGGGGTCCGGTCAGCCCCAGCATTTT	CASSQDRGSGQPQHF
TRBJ2-7	TRBD1	NA	TRBV19	TGTGCCAGTAGTATAGGGGGACAGGGGGAATCTGAGCAGTACTTC	CASSIGGQGESEQYF
TRBJ1-1	TRBD1	NA	TRBV18	TGTGCCAGCTCACAGGGACAGGACCCGAACACTGAAGCTTTCTTT	CASSQGQDPNTEAFF
TRBJ1-2	NA	NA	TRBV4-1	TGCGCCAGCAGCCAAGGAGAGCGGGGCCTTTGGGGCTACACCTTC	CASSQGERGLWGYTF
TRBJ2-1	NA	NA	TRBV12-5	TGTGCTAGTGGTTTTGGCTCTCCCGCGGGTCCTGAGCAGTTCTTC	CASGFGSPAGPEQFF
TRBJ2-7	NA	NA	TRBV11-2	TGTGCCAGCACCCCCGGTGGGGGGGAGCAGTACTTC	CASTPGGGEQYF
TRBJ2-7	NA	NA	TRBV4-1	TGCGCCAGCAGCCATCCTCGGGGTGACCCGTCTGGGGAGCAGTACTTC	CASSHPRGDPSGEQYF